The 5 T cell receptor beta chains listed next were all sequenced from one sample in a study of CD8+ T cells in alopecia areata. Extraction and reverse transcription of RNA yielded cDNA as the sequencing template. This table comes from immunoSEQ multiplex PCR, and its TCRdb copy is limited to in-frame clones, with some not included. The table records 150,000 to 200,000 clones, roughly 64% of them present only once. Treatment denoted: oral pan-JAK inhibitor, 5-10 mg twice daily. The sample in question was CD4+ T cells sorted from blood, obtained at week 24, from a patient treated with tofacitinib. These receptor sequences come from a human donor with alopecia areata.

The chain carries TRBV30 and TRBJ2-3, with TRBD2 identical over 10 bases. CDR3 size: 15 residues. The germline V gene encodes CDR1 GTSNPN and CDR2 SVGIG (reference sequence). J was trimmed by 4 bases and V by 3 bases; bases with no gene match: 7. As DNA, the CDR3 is TGTGCCTGGAGCTTCCTACTAGCGGGGCCAGATACGCAGTATTTT. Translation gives CAWSFLLAGPDTQYF.

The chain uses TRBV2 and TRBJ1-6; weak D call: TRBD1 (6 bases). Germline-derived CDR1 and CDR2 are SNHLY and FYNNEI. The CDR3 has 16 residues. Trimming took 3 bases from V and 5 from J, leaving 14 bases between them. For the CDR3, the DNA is TGTGCCAGCAGTGATGGGGGGGCGCTTCATAATTCACCCCTCCACTTT. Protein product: CASSDGGALHNSPLHF.

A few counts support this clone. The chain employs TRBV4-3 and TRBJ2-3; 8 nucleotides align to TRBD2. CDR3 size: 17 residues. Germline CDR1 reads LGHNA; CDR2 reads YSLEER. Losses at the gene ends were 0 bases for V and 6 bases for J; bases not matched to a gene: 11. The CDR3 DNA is TGCGCCAGCAGCCAAGAGTGGGTAGCGGGGAAGGCGGATACGCAGTATTTT. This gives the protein CASSQEWVAGKADTQYF.

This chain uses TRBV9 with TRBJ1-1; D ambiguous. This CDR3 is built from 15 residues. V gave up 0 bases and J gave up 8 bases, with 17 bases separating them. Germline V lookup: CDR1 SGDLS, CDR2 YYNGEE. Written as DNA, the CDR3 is TGTGCCAGCAGCGTAGCGTTTTCAGCCCAAACCGAAGCTTTCTTT. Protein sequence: CASSVAFSAQTEAFF.

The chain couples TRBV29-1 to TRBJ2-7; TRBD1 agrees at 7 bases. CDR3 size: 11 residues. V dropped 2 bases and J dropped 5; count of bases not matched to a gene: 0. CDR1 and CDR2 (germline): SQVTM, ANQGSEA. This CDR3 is CSVEQGDEQYF. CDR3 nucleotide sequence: TGCAGCGTTGAACAGGGGGACGAGCAGTACTTC.